These 10 T cell receptor beta chains were sequenced from one sample in a study of blood T cells in healthy people across ages. For the second PCR, which ran for about 7 to 12 cycles, a sample-barcoded 5' primer and a J-beta primer mix were used. MiXCR was run by TCRdb on the 5' RACE reads, yielding one entry per CDR3 protein. This table has around 1.5 million distinct CDR3 sequences, 59% appearing once. Material: blood. These receptors were taken from a man aged 18-30 years in good health.

CDR3 sequence: CASSYSIGSGSSYSPLHF. CDR3 DNA: TGTGCCAGCAGTTACTCGATCGGTTCTGGCAGTTCCTATTCACCCCTCCACTTT. This chain links TRBV6-2 or TRBV6-3 with TRBJ1-6; D not resolved. Germline V gene data show CDR1 as MNHEY and CDR2 as SVGEGT. V was trimmed by 0 bases and J by 8 bases, leaving 20 bases between them. The CDR3 runs 18 residues.

The gene calls are TRBV20-1 and TRBJ2-7; TRBD2 is a possible D gene (5 bases). The CDR3 has 16 residues. Germline V gene sequence: CDR1 DFQATT, CDR2 SNEGSKA (reference sequence). V lost 3 bases and J lost 1, with 19 bases in between. The CDR3 is CSARLSRKEVSYEQYF. CDR3 nucleotides: TGCAGTGCTAGGCTATCCAGAAAGGAGGTATCCTACGAGCAGTACTTC.

This clonotype came up a few times. The V gene is TRBV13, the J gene TRBJ2-7; perhaps TRBD2 as D (6 bases). This CDR3 region has 14 residues. In germline, CDR1 is PRHDT, CDR2 FYEKMQ (reference sequence). The V end was cut by 7 bases, the J end by 3 bases, with 16 bases between. CDR3 sequence: CASTVLGGGYEQYF. CDR3 sequence (DNA): TGTGCCAGCACCGTACTTGGGGGAGGCTACGAGCAGTACTTC.

The chain employs TRBV15 and TRBJ1-1; D is unresolved. Trimming took off 0 bases at V and 6 bases at J, with 8 bases between the two ends. The CDR3 loop spans 13 amino acids. The germline CDR1 and CDR2 sequences are LNHNV and YYDKDF (reference sequence). The CDR3 DNA sequence: TGTGCCACCAGCAGAGACAGCCGGGCTGAAGCTTTCTTT. As protein: CATSRDSRAEAFF.

The DNA of the CDR3 is TGTGCCAGCAGCATTGACCGAAGTGGGACCAACTATGGCTACACCTTC. This encodes CASSIDRSGTNYGYTF. V and J are TRBV21-1 and TRBJ1-2; the table gives TRBD1 as D, unverified against the DNA. TRBV21-1 represents a pseudogene. The CDR3 totals 16 residues.

J is TRBJ2-7 and V is TRBV6-2 or TRBV6-3; 8 bases agree with TRBD1. Matching the DNA end better, TRBJ2-5 makes the J call doubtful. The V gene's germline CDR1 is MNHEY and CDR2 SVGEGT. The CDR3 covers 15 residues. CDR3 bases: TGTGCCAGTAGTCCCTCGGGACAGGAAGGGGAGACCCAGTACTTC. This encodes CASSPSGQEGETQYF.

Worth noting for this clonotype: A single base separates this from a much larger clone, so it may be a read error. V is TRBV2 and J is TRBJ2-7, with D possibly TRBD2 on 6 matching bases. CDR3 length: 13 residues. CDR1 and CDR2 (germline): SNHLY, FYNNEI. V was pared by 7 bases and J by 0 bases, with 10 bases between. As DNA, the CDR3 is TGTGCCAGCAATGACGGGAGCTCCTACGAGCAGTACTTC. Protein sequence: CASNDGSSYEQYF.

This chain joins TRBV7-9 and TRBJ1-1; no clear D. The CDR3 has 15 residues. The germline gives CDR1 SEHNR, CDR2 FQNEAQ (reference sequence). With 7 bases removed from V and 0 bases from J, the gap between germline ends came to 15 bases. CDR3 sequence: CASTLAGIMNTEAFF. Written as DNA, the CDR3 is TGTGCCAGCACCCTGGCGGGGATAATGAACACTGAAGCTTTCTTT.

The rearrangement uses TRBV13 and TRBJ2-1; maybe TRBD1 (6 bases). Between the trimmed V and J ends, which lost 5 bases and 4 bases, there was a span of 15 bases. Germline lookup yields CDR1 PRHDT and CDR2 FYEKMQ (reference sequence). CDR3 length equals 15 residues. The CDR3 loop reads CASSPDSTFYNEQFF. For the CDR3, the DNA is TGTGCCAGCAGCCCGGACAGCACCTTTTACAATGAGCAGTTCTTC.

As concerns this clonotype: One end of the junction varies from germline; a read error may be responsible. V usage is TRBV19 and J usage is TRBJ2-5; no reliable D call. This CDR3 spans 12 amino acids. CDR1 and CDR2 (germline): LNHDA, SQIVND (reference sequence). CDR3 nucleotides: TGTGCCAGTAGCATAGGTTATGAGACCCAGTACTTC. Protein: CASSIGYETQYF.